The present entry profiles one T cell receptor beta chain with its context. Its antigen is undetermined. Naivety among CD8 cells was defined by CD45RO negativity and positive CCR7 selection, thereby excluding terminally differentiated effector memory CD45RA+ cells. Donors comprised healthy HIV-negative adults lacking recent acute infections or vaccinations. The data were obtained in a study of shared clonotypes between healthy human individuals. Study-wide results and limits: The study generally estimated greater richness for naive than memory subsets.

Sequencing used immunoSEQ multiplex PCR; TCRdb keeps in-frame clones, though not all of them. The sample shows about 2.1 million clones, roughly 95% of them seen only once. There are 12 residues in the CDR3. Trimming took off 3 bases at V and 6 bases at J, with 9 bases between the two ends. Germline V gives CDR1 LNHDA, CDR2 SQIVND (reference sequence). The chain joins TRBV19 to TRBJ2-7; the D gene is possibly TRBD1 (6 bases). This clonotype originated in a man aged 18 to 29 in good health. Some clones in this sample may be carry-over from other donors' samples. Sequencing was performed on naive CD8+ T cells from PBMCs. The chain's CDR3 is CASSMTGREQYF. The CDR3 DNA reads as TGTGCCAGTAGTATGACAGGACGCGAGCAGTACTTC.